The 14 T cell receptor beta chains reported below all come from one sample, sequenced in a study of cytotoxic CD8 clonotypes in ibrutinib-treated CLL. Profiled with immunoSEQ multiplex PCR; TCRdb holds only in-frame clones, not every one. Of about 120,000 clones in the sample, 55% to 75% were seen once. The sample consisted of PBMCs, taken after 24 months of ibrutinib treatment. The receptors were gathered from a human donor with chronic lymphocytic leukemia.

The chain links TRBV7-9 to TRBJ2-1; no definite D call. Trimming shortened V by 2 bases and J by 6 bases, and 11 bases separated the two germline ends. There are 14 residues in the CDR3. CDR1 is SEHNR and CDR2 is FQNEAQ in the germline V gene (reference sequence). The CDR3 coding sequence is TGTGCCAGCAGCTTATCGGTATGGGGCAATGAGCAGTTCTTC. Translation: CASSLSVWGNEQFF. Combining the CDR3 with reference TRBV7-9 and TRBJ2-1 gives the whole variable domain DTGVSQNPRHKITKRGQNVTFRCDPISEHNRLYWYRQTLGQGPEFLTYFQNEAQLEKSRLLSDRFSAERPKGSFSTLEIQRTEQGDSAMYLCASSLSVWGNEQFFGPGTRLTVL.

The rearrangement joins TRBV7-6 to TRBJ2-1, with a tentative D call TRBD1 (5 bases). With 5 bases removed from V and 9 bases from J, the gap between germline ends came to 11 bases. The CDR3 has 12 residues. The germline gives CDR1 SGHVS, CDR2 FNYEAQ. CDR3 nucleotides: TGTGCCAGCAGCCCCCCGCAGGGTGAGCAGTTCTTC. It encodes CASSPPQGEQFF.

The rearrangement links TRBV7-2 to TRBJ1-2; 12 nucleotides align to TRBD1. CDR3 length equals 14 residues. V shed 3 bases, J shed 8 bases, and the junction held 4 bases outside the gene matches. From germline, CDR1 is SGHTA and CDR2 FQGNSA. CDR3 region: CASSLGQGAKGYTF. The DNA for the CDR3 is TGTGCCAGCAGCTTGGGACAGGGGGCGAAGGGCTACACCTTC.

The chain carries TRBV7-3 and TRBJ2-2; no definite D call. The CDR3 totals 15 residues. Per the germline V gene, CDR1 is SGHTA and CDR2 is FQGTGA. V was pared by 1 base and J by 2 bases, with 8 bases between. This CDR3 reads CASSLNSPNTGELFF. CDR3 nucleotide sequence: TGTGCCAGCAGCTTAAATAGCCCTAACACCGGGGAGCTGTTTTTT.

The sample holds a few counts of this clone. This chain joins TRBV9 and TRBJ2-5, with TRBD1 matching over 8 bases. From germline, CDR1 is SGDLS and CDR2 YYNGEE. V gave up 4 bases and J gave up 5 bases; unmatched junction bases: 13. The CDR3 length is 16 residues. The CDR3 loop reads CASSTAQTGVGETQYF. The CDR3 DNA reads TGTGCCAGCAGCACCGCGCAGACAGGGGTCGGGGAGACCCAGTACTTC.

The rearrangement joins TRBV6-5 to TRBJ1-1; D possibly corresponds to TRBD1 (5 bases). The CDR3 has 15 residues. The V end was cut by 10 bases, the J end by 2 bases, with 20 bases between. Germline V lookup: CDR1 MNHEY, CDR2 SVGAGI. CDR3 nucleotide sequence: TGTGCCACCAACCGCGGAGGGGCGCGAAACACTGAAGCTTTCTTT. The encoded protein is CATNRGGARNTEAFF.

J is TRBJ1-3 and V is TRBV2; D uncertain. Per the germline V gene, CDR1 is SNHLY and CDR2 is FYNNEI. V shed 7 bases and J shed 0 bases, with 13 bases lying between them. The CDR3 consists of 15 residues. The CDR3 reads CASTPDPRSGNTIYF. In DNA form, the CDR3 reads TGTGCCAGCACCCCAGATCCCCGCTCTGGAAACACCATATATTTT.

This clone has only a few counts. Other nucleotide sequences from this sample produce the same CDR3. This chain connects TRBV5-6 to TRBJ1-2; perhaps TRBD1 as D (6 bases). The germline V gene encodes CDR1 SGHDT and CDR2 YYEEEE. Trimming left V 4 bases short and J 2 bases short, with 9 bases between. The CDR3 runs 13 residues. In DNA, the CDR3 is TGTGCCAGCAGCCCCGGACAGAACTATGGCTACACCTTC. This sequence encodes CASSPGQNYGYTF.

The CDR3 is CASSLMGWEAQYF. The CDR3 DNA is TGTGCCAGCAGCTTAATGGGCTGGGAGGCCCAGTACTTC. The chain is built from TRBV7-8 and TRBJ2-5, with a weak D call TRBD2 (6 bases). The CDR3 is 13 amino acids. Trimming shortened V by 2 bases and J by 9 bases, and 13 bases separated the two germline ends. Germline values: CDR1 SGHVS, CDR2 FQNEAQ.

The rearrangement uses TRBV28 and TRBJ2-1, with TRBD2 matching over 8 bases. The CDR3 consists of 17 residues. Germline V gives CDR1 MDHEN, CDR2 SYDVKM. V gave up 5 bases and J gave up 5 bases; unmatched junction bases: 14. In DNA form, the CDR3 reads TGTGCCAGCAGTCAACCCAGGCCGGGACTAGTCCACAATGAGCAGTTCTTC. This encodes CASSQPRPGLVHNEQFF. Complete variable domain (other parts from reference TRBV28 and TRBJ2-1): DVKVTQSSRYLVKRTGEKVFLECVQDMDHENMFWYRQDPGLGLRLIYFSYDVKMKEKGDIPEGYSVSREKKERFSLILESASTNQTSMYLCASSQPRPGLVHNEQFFGPGTRLTVL.

This chain connects TRBV29-1 to TRBJ2-5; D unclear. The germline V gene encodes CDR1 SQVTM and CDR2 ANQGSEA. This CDR3 has 13 amino acids. The V end lost 4 bases, the J end lost 4 bases, and 13 bases lay between the germline ends. The CDR3 nucleotides are TGCAGCGTTGTTCGGATAACTGCAGAGACCCAGTACTTC. Protein product: CSVVRITAETQYF.

The V gene is TRBV29-1, the J gene TRBJ2-1; 8 bases match TRBD1. Germline loops: CDR1 SQVTM, CDR2 ANQGSEA. V was clipped by 7 bases and J by 7 bases; unmatched bases: 6. The CDR3 has 12 residues. The CDR3 sequence: CSAGQGINEQFF. As DNA, the CDR3 is TGCAGCGCTGGACAGGGAATAAATGAGCAGTTCTTC.

The chain carries TRBV5-1 and TRBJ1-1; D not certain. Deletions cut 6 bases from V and 0 bases from J, with 9 bases between. The CDR3 length is 13 residues. The germline V gene has CDR1 SGHRS and CDR2 YFSETQ. The CDR3 nucleotides read TGCGCCAGCACCTTTACAGTGAACACTGAAGCTTTCTTT. Translating gives CASTFTVNTEAFF.

The V gene is TRBV19, the J gene TRBJ1-1; 8 bases fit TRBD1. With 8 bases clipped from V and 5 bases from J, the junction kept 10 bases outside the gene matches. The CDR3 contains 14 residues. The germline gives CDR1 LNHDA, CDR2 SQIVND (reference sequence). Written as DNA, the CDR3 is TGTGCCAGTGGCACAGGGGGTCTGGGGACTGAAGCTTTCTTT. Translated, it gives CASGTGGLGTEAFF. The variable domain in full, with the rest retrieved from reference TRBV19 and TRBJ1-1, is DGGITQSPKYLFRKEGQNVTLSCEQNLNHDAMYWYRQDPGQGLRLIYYSQIVNDFQKGDIAEGYSVSREKKESFPLTVTSAQKNPTAFYLCASGTGGLGTEAFFGQGTRLTVV.